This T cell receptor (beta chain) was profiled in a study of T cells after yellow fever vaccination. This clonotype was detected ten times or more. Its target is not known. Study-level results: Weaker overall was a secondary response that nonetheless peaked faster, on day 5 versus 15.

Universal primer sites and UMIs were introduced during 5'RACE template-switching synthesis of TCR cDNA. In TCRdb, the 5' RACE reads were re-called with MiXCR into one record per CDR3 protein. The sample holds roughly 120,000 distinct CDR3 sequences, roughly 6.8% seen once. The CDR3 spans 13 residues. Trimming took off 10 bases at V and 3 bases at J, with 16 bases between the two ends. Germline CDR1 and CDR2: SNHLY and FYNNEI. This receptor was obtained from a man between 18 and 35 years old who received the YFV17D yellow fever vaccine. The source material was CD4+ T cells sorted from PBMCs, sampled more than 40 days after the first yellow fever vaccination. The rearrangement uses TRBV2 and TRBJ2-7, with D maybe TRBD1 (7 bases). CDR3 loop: CATQGGFLYEQYF. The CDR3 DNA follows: TGTGCCACCCAGGGGGGTTTTCTCTACGAGCAGTACTTC. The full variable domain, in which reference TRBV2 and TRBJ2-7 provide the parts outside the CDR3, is EPEVTQTPSHQVTQMGQEVILRCVPISNHLYFYWYRQILGQKVEFLVSFYNNEISEKSEIFDDQFSVERPDGSNFTLKIRSTKLEDSAMYFCATQGGFLYEQYFGPGTRLTVT.